Listed here is a single T cell receptor beta chain. In the study's own analysis: Using reference gene primer amplification, nucleated cell counts were estimated. Repertoires were generated with immunoSEQ multiplex PCR, while TCRdb's copy carries only in-frame clones and drops some. Clonal size and the V and J genes are those of that table, whereas D and trimming came from the DNA. The sample carries fewer than 150,000 clones, under 85% recorded once. These data belong to a study of blood T cell repertoires in COVID-19. Recovered status in Cohort 3 required two negative PCRs, clearance, or symptom resolution. The CDR3 has 17 residues. V was pared by 0 bases and J by 2 bases, with 5 bases of the junction left unmatched. Germline CDR1 is SGDLS and CDR2 is YYNGEE.

The receptor was derived from a man aged 30 to 39 who had recovered from COVID-19. Sequences were obtained from PBMCs or T cells enriched from blood (not recorded which). The chain recombines TRBV9 with TRBJ2-1, with 10 bases matching TRBD2. Here the CDR3 reads CASSVAPSGSAYNEQFF. In nucleotides, the CDR3 is TGTGCCAGCAGCGTAGCCCCTAGCGGGAGCGCCTACAATGAGCAGTTCTTC.